This TCR beta chain was sequenced in a study of identical twins. Findings and caveats of the study: Fewer insertions were carried by abundant cord blood beta clonotypes, but none was seen in memory repertoires. The models systematically underestimated how much out-of-frame TCR alpha was shared in monozygotic twins. Researchers reported weaker excess twin sharing in beta out-of-frame sequences.

V gave up 4 bases and J gave up 0 bases, with 9 bases separating them. The CDR3 is 14 amino acids. Germline CDR1 MNHEY, CDR2 SMNVEV (reference sequence). This clonotype was picked up a small number of times. No antigen is known for it. A universal primer site was created by template switching, with the cDNA bearing unique molecular identifiers. TCRdb recomputed calls from the 5' RACE reads with MiXCR, one row per CDR3 protein. The sample lists 700,000 or so distinct CDR3 sequences; under 9% were seen once. The data were also submitted as part of a second study, on yellow fever vaccine responses in identical twins.

This clonotype originated in a woman younger than 30 in good health. The sequenced sample was PBMCs. V is TRBV27 and J is TRBJ1-1; no firm D call. The CDR3 spells CASSWNAMNTEAFF. DNA of the CDR3: TGTGCCAGCAGTTGGAACGCTATGAACACTGAAGCTTTCTTT.